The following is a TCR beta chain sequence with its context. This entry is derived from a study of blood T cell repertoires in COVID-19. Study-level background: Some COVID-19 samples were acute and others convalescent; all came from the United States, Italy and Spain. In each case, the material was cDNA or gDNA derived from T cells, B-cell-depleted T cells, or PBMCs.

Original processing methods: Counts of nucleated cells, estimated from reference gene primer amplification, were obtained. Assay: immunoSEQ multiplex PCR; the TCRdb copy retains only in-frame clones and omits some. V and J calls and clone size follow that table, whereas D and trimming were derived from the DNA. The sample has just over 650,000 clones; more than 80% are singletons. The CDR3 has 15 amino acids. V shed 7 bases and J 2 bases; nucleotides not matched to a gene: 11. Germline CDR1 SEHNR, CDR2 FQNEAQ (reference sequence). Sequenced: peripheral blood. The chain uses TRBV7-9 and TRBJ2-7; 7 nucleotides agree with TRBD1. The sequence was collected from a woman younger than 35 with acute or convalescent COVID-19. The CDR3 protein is CASIYRDSPTYEQYF. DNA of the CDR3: TGTGCCAGCATCTACCGGGACAGCCCTACCTACGAGCAGTACTTC.